This TCR beta chain was observed in a study of T cell repertoires in cytomegalovirus infection. The CDR3 has 13 residues. V lost 2 bases and J 6 bases, leaving 10 bases between the germline ends. Per germline, CDR1 MNHNS and CDR2 SASEGT. This clonotype was seen a few times. Its specificity is unknown. Using its own MiXCR run on the reads, TCRdb lists one record per CDR3 protein. The data show about 310,000 distinct CDR3 sequences, around 25% seen once. The gene calls are TRBV6-1 and TRBJ1-2, with D unclear. The source material was cultured PBMCs, sampled from culture after CMV antigen stimulation. The receptor was derived from a human donor in good health (CMV status not recorded). Some clones in this sample may be carry-over from other donors' samples. The CDR3 spells CASSEIGQNGYTF. CDR3 DNA sequence: TGTGCCAGCAGTGAAATAGGGCAAAATGGCTACACCTTC.